Listed below are T cell receptor beta chains from one sample, sequenced in a study of OX40 agonist ivuxolimab in advanced cancers. This table comes from immunoSEQ multiplex PCR, and its TCRdb copy is limited to in-frame clones, with some not included. Counted here are some 63,000 clones, around 87% occurring once; the ten biggest clones make up about 5.1%. The sample in question was CD4+ or CD8+ T cells sorted from blood, obtained in a trial of the OX40 agonist ivuxolimab. The receptor source for this set is an adult with an advanced solid tumor such as melanoma, head and neck, liver or kidney cancer. Both conserved end residues are part of each CDR3. The D gene is left open where the match is weak. Rows may omit the clone size; those that give it use once, few, many or a size class.

J,size,D,V,DNA,CDR3
TRBJ1-6,-,-,TRBV6-1,TGTGCCAGCAGTGAAAGTGGCAGCTTCTATAATTCACCCCTCCACTTT,CASSESGSFYNSPLHF
TRBJ2-2,-,TRBD2,TRBV5-1,TGCGCCAGCTCCACCGGGACTAGCGGGAGGTACACCGGGGAGCTGTTTTTT,CASSTGTSGRYTGELFF
TRBJ2-4,-,TRBD1,TRBV6-1,TGTGCCAGCAGCTCTAGGGGGCGGGACATTCAGTACTTC,CASSSRGRDIQYF
TRBJ2-5,-,TRBD2,TRBV7-6,TGTGCCAGCAGCTCCCCGGGACTAGCGGTAGAGACCCAGTACTTC,CASSSPGLAVETQYF
TRBJ2-3,-,TRBD2,TRBV7-6,TGTGCCAGCAGCTCAGCGGGGGTGGAAACAGATACGCAGTATTTT,CASSSAGVETDTQYF
TRBJ1-5,-,TRBD1,TRBV19,TGTGCCAGTAGTACCGGACAGGTAGAAGGTCAGCCCCAGCATTTT,CASSTGQVEGQPQHF
TRBJ1-3,-,-,TRBV19,TGTGCCAGTAGTTCCAGAAGGGACGGAGGAAACACCATATATTTT,CASSSRRDGGNTIYF
TRBJ2-5,-,-,TRBV11-2,TGTGCCAGCGGCAGGGTTCGGGAGACCCAGTACTTC,CASGRVRETQYF
TRBJ2-5,-,TRBD2,TRBV6-1,TGTGCCAGCAGTGACCTGGATGGGAGGGTAGGCCAAGAGACCCAGTACTTC,CASSDLDGRVGQETQYF
TRBJ2-7,-,TRBD2,TRBV7-6,TGTGCCAGCAGCCCAAGGGGGACTAGCGGGACGGGACAGTACTTC,CASSPRGTSGTGQYF
TRBJ2-1,-,-,TRBV19,TGTGCCAGTAGTATGTTCGGTTCCAATGAGCAGTTCTTC,CASSMFGSNEQFF
TRBJ2-5,-,-,TRBV5-4,TGTGCCAGCAGCTTGGTAGGGGAGCAGGAGACCCAGTACTTC,CASSLVGEQETQYF
TRBJ2-7,-,-,TRBV6-5,TGTGCCAGCAGGAAGAAGGCCTGGGTATACGAGCAGTACTTC,CASRKKAWVYEQYF
TRBJ1-4,-,-,TRBV7-8,TGTGCCAGCAGCCCCCGGGGAGGGGCTAATGAAAAACTGTTTTTT,CASSPRGGANEKLFF
TRBJ2-7,-,-,TRBV5-5,TGTGCCAGCAGCTTGGCAGACACCTACGAGCAGTACTTC,CASSLADTYEQYF
TRBJ2-5,-,TRBD1,TRBV5-1,TGCGCCAGCAGCAGAGGGACAGGGGGAGGCAAGACCCAGTACTTC,CASSRGTGGGKTQYF
TRBJ1-6,-,-,TRBV9,TGTGCCAGCAGCGGCGCGGGAGACAATTCACCCCTCCACTTT,CASSGAGDNSPLHF
TRBJ2-3,-,TRBD2,TRBV7-6,TGTGCCAGCAGCCTCCTGGGGACTAGCGACCACACAGATACGCAGTATTTT,CASSLLGTSDHTDTQYF
TRBJ1-2,-,-,TRBV18,TGTGCCAGCTCACCACCTGGAGGTGACTATGGCTACACCTTC,CASSPPGGDYGYTF
TRBJ1-6,few,-,TRBV5-6,TGTGCCAGCAGTCCCGGTTATTCACCCCTCCACTTT,CASSPGYSPLHF
TRBJ2-5,-,TRBD2,TRBV5-1,TGCGCCAGCAGTACTACTAGCGGGGGGCTTGAAGAGACCCAGTACTTC,CASSTTSGGLEETQYF
TRBJ2-1,once,TRBD1,TRBV2,TGTGCCAGCAGTGATGGGGACAGGCCGTCTGAGCAGTTCTTC,CASSDGDRPSEQFF
TRBJ1-1,few,-,TRBV19,TGTGCCAGTAGTCTTACGCGGGACACTGAAGCTTTCTTT,CASSLTRDTEAFF
TRBJ2-1,-,TRBD2,TRBV27,TGTGCCAGCAGTCCACGACTAGCGGGAGAAACTGAGCAGTTCTTC,CASSPRLAGETEQFF
TRBJ1-1,-,-,TRBV6-1,TGTGCCAGCAGTGACAGGGAGAACACTGAAGCTTTCTTT,CASSDRENTEAFF
TRBJ1-1,-,-,TRBV2,TGTGCCAGCGATCTTGGCTTTTGGGCCCAGAACACTGAAGCTTTCTTT,CASDLGFWAQNTEAFF
TRBJ2-2,-,TRBD2,TRBV11-2,TGTGCCAGCAGCCGATACCGACTAGCGGGATACACCGGGGAGCTGTTTTTT,CASSRYRLAGYTGELFF
TRBJ1-5,-,-,TRBV27,TGTGCCAGCAAAGAGAGGCACGGTAGTCAGCCCCAGCATTTT,CASKERHGSQPQHF
TRBJ2-7,-,TRBD1,TRBV6-1,TGTGCCAGCAGTGAATTGGGACAGGGTAAAGGTTTATGGTTC,CASSELGQGKGLWF
TRBJ1-1,-,TRBD1,TRBV18,TGTGCCAGCTCCCTAGGGGGATCAGGGGGCGGGCCTGAAGCTTTCTTT,CASSLGGSGGGPEAFF
TRBJ2-3,-,TRBD2,TRBV10-1,TGCGCCAGCAGTGAGTCCCAGACTAGCGGGTTTGGCTGGGGCACAGATACGCAGTATTTT,CASSESQTSGFGWGTDTQYF
TRBJ2-2,-,-,TRBV9,TGTGCCAGCAGCCCCGGGAGCGGGTTCGTCGGCGGGGAGCTGTTTTTT,CASSPGSGFVGGELFF
TRBJ2-1,-,TRBD1,TRBV29-1,TGCAGCCTCCTCTTGACAGGGTCGGAGTTCTTC,CSLLLTGSEFF
TRBJ2-1,-,-,TRBV7-9,TGTGCCAGCAGCCCGCAAGGGGCAGGAGACGGCTACAATGAGCAGTTCTTC,CASSPQGAGDGYNEQFF
TRBJ1-1,-,-,TRBV6-4,TGTGCCAGCAGTAATTATCCTAGGACAGCGAACACTGAAGCTTTCTTT,CASSNYPRTANTEAFF
TRBJ2-1,-,-,TRBV2,TGTGCCAGCGGTAAGGGAGGGGGGTACAATGAGCAGTTCTTC,CASGKGGGYNEQFF
TRBJ1-2,few,TRBD1,TRBV19,TGTGCCAGTAGTGCTCGGACAGGGGCTAACTATGGCTACACCTTC,CASSARTGANYGYTF
TRBJ1-1,few,-,TRBV10-3,TGTGCCTCCACCTCGGCCCAGGGAACTATTGAAGCTTTCTTT,CASTSAQGTIEAFF
TRBJ2-3,-,TRBD2,TRBV29-1,TGCAGCGTTGAAAGCGGGGGTGCTACGCAGTATTTT,CSVESGGATQYF
TRBJ2-2,-,-,TRBV5-1,TGCGCCAGCAGCTTGGATATCGCGAACACCGGGGAGCTGTTTTTT,CASSLDIANTGELFF
TRBJ1-2,-,-,TRBV28,TGTGCCAGCAGTCCTAGGGCGGCTAACTATGGCTACACCTTC,CASSPRAANYGYTF
TRBJ1-4,-,-,TRBV4-2,TGTGCCAGCAGCCAACCGGGGCCAACTAATGAAAAACTGTTTTTT,CASSQPGPTNEKLFF
TRBJ2-3,once,-,TRBV12-5,TGTGCTAGTGGTTTGTCGGGGAGAGGTACGCAGTATTTT,CASGLSGRGTQYF
TRBJ2-7,-,-,TRBV18,TGTGCCAGCTCACCGGAGATCAGCTCCTACGAGCAGTACTTC,CASSPEISSYEQYF
TRBJ1-5,few,TRBD1,TRBV5-1,TGCGCCAGCAGAGCAGGAGGGGGCGATCAGCCCCAGCATTTT,CASRAGGGDQPQHF
TRBJ1-2,-,-,TRBV12-5,TGTGCTAGTGGTTTGACCATTTCGGATTCTAACTATGGCTACACCTTC,CASGLTISDSNYGYTF
TRBJ2-3,-,TRBD2,TRBV7-9,TGTGCCAGCAGCTTAGTCAGCGGGGCCCCAGATACGCAGTATTTT,CASSLVSGAPDTQYF
TRBJ1-4,once,TRBD1,TRBV5-1,TGCGCCAGCAGCTTGGGACAGGGAAGGGAAAAACTGTTTTTT,CASSLGQGREKLFF
TRBJ1-6,-,-,TRBV11-2,TGTGCCAGCAGCTTCTCCGGGCAGACCAATTCACCCCTCCACTTT,CASSFSGQTNSPLHF
TRBJ2-6,-,TRBD1,TRBV5-4,TGTGCCAGCAGCCCCGGGACAGGGACAGGTGGGGCCAACGTCCTGACTTTC,CASSPGTGTGGANVLTF
TRBJ1-1,-,TRBD1,TRBV9,TGTGCCAGCAGTCGCGGACAGGGGACGCTTGAAGCTTTCTTT,CASSRGQGTLEAFF
TRBJ1-2,-,-,TRBV7-2,TGTGCCAGCAGCTCCGAGGGGGGAAATTCCTATGGCTACACCTTC,CASSSEGGNSYGYTF
TRBJ2-1,-,-,TRBV11-2,TGTGCCAGCAGCTTAGAGGGACGACGACTCCTATACAATGAGCAGTTCTTC,CASSLEGRRLLYNEQFF
TRBJ2-1,-,TRBD2,TRBV28,TGTGCCAGCAGTATCCTAGCGGGAGGGAATGAGCAGTTCTTC,CASSILAGGNEQFF
TRBJ2-4,-,-,TRBV11-2,TGTGCCAGCAGCCTCCGGGGGGCCGGGGGGAAAATTCAGTACTTC,CASSLRGAGGKIQYF
TRBJ1-2,-,TRBD1,TRBV2,TGTGCCAGCAGCGGGACAGGAAAAAACTATGGCTACACCTTC,CASSGTGKNYGYTF
TRBJ1-3,-,-,TRBV18,TGTGCCAGCTCACCCCCCGGTATCGGAAACACCATATATTTT,CASSPPGIGNTIYF